Only one count was recorded for the clone carrying this T cell receptor (beta chain). Its cognate antigen is unknown. Peripheral blood, roughly 11 milliliters per donor, was collected. The second PCR ran about 7 to 12 cycles with a sample-barcoded 5' primer and J-beta primers. TCRdb reprocessed the 5' RACE reads with MiXCR, giving one entry per CDR3 protein. This sample carries over 1,200,000 distinct CDR3 sequences, around 55% of them seen once, and the ten largest clones take 6.5% to 8%. This CDR3 contains 14 residues. Trimming cost V 10 bases and J 5 bases; bases outside gene matches: 12. Germline CDR1 reads MDHEN; CDR2 reads SYDVKM. This record comes from a study of blood T cells in healthy people across ages. Study-wide findings and caveats: Long-lived and aged donors differed, with more naive CD4+ cells and higher diversity in the long-lived.

The chain combines TRBV28 with TRBJ1-2; TRBD1 agrees at 8 bases. This TCR derives from a young man in good health. The sample consisted of blood. The CDR3 sequence is CATNTGGDLYGYTF. CDR3 coding DNA: TGTGCCACCAACACAGGGGGGGACTTATATGGCTACACCTTC.